This TCR beta chain emerged from a study of spatial heterogeneity in lung cancer. Time point meaning: sample taken at primary tumor resection. TCRs were sequenced from unsorted whole RNA of tumor, nontumor lung or PBMC. With regard to this clonotype: The target antigen is unknown. Possible read error: a much larger clone is one base away.

TCRdb passed the 5' RACE reads through MiXCR, listing each CDR3 protein once. Of around 10,000 distinct CDR3 sequences listed, 10% to 15% are singletons. Germline V lookup: CDR1 SEHNR, CDR2 FQNEAQ (reference sequence). CDR3 length equals 16 residues. General study findings and limits: Higher tumor mutation counts went along with higher counts of expanded intratumoral alpha and beta TCRs.

The chain combines TRBV7-9 with TRBJ1-4; D unresolved. Sequenced material: lung tumor tissue, taken at surgery. The TCR was taken from a male donor with early-stage non-small cell lung cancer. CDR3 sequence reads: CTSSHRYTMSRGKLFF. The CDR3 coding sequence is TGTACCAGCAGTCACCGGTACACCATGTCCCGCGGAAAACTGTTTTTT.